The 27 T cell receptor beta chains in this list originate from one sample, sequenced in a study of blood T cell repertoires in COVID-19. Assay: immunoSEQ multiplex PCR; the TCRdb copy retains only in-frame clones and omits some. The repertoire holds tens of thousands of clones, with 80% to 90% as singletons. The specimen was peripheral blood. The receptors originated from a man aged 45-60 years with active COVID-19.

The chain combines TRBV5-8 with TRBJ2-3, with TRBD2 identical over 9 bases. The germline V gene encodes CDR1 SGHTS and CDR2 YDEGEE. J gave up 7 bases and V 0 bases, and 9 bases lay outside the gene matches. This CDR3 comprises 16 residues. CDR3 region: CASSLGGLAWGNTQYF. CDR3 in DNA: TGTGCCAGCAGCTTGGGGGGACTAGCCTGGGGAAATACGCAGTATTTT.

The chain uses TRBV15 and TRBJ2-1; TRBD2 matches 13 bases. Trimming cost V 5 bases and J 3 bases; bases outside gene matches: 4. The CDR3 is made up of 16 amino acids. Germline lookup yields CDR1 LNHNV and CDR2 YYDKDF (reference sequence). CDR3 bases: TGTGCCACCAGCGGCCGACTAGCGGGGGGCTACAATGAGCAGTTCTTC. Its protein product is CATSGRLAGGYNEQFF. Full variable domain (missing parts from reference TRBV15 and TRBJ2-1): DAMVIQNPRYQVTQFGKPVTLSCSQTLNHNVMYWYQQKSSQAPKLLFHYYDKDFNNEADTPDNFQSRRPNTSFCFLDIRSPGLGDTAMYLCATSGRLAGGYNEQFFGPGTRLTVL.

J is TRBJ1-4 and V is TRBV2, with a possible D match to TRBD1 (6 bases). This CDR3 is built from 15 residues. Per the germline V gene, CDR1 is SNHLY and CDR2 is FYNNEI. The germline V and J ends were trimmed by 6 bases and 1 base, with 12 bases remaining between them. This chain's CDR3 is CASRRQDGTNEKLFF. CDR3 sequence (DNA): TGTGCCAGCAGACGACAGGACGGAACTAATGAAAAACTGTTTTTT.

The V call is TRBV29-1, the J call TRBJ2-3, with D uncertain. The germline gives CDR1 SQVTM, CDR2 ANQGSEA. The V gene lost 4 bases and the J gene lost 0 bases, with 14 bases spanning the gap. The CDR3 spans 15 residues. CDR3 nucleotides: TGCAGCGTTGCCCAAAGTACCCGGAGCACAGATACGCAGTATTTT. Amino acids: CSVAQSTRSTDTQYF.

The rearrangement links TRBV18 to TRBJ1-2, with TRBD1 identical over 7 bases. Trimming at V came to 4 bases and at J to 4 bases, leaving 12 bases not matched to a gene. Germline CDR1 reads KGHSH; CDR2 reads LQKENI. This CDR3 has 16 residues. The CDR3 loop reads CASSLSETGNIYGYTF. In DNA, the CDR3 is TGTGCCAGCTCACTGTCCGAGACAGGGAATATCTATGGCTACACCTTC.

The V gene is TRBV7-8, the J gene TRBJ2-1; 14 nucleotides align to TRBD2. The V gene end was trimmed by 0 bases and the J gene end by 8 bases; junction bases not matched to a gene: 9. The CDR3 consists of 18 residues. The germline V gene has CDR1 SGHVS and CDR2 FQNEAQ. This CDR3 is CASSLARTGTSGSHEQFF. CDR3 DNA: TGTGCCAGCAGCTTAGCCCGCACCGGGACTAGCGGGAGTCATGAGCAGTTCTTC.

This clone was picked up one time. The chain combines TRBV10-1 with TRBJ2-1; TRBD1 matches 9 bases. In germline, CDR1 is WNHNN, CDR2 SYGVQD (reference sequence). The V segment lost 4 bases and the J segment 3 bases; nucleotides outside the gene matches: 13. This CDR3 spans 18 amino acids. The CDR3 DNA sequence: TGCGCCAGCAGTGTGCATACAGGGGGCCTCGATTTCTACAATGAGCAGTTCTTC. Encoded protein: CASSVHTGGLDFYNEQFF.

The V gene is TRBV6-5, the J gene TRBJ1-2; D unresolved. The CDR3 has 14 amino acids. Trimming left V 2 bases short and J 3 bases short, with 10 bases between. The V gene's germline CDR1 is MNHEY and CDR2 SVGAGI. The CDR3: CASSYTFGDYGYTF. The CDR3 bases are TGTGCCAGCAGTTACACCTTCGGGGACTATGGCTACACCTTC.

The CDR3 DNA reads as TGTGCCAGCAGCTTATCGGGTGCTGAAGCTTTCTTT. Protein: CASSLSGAEAFF. V usage is TRBV11-1 and J usage is TRBJ1-1; D gene ambiguous. This CDR3 has 12 residues. The germline V gene encodes CDR1 SGHAT and CDR2 FQDESV (reference sequence). Trimming left V 2 bases short and J 6 bases short, with 7 bases between.

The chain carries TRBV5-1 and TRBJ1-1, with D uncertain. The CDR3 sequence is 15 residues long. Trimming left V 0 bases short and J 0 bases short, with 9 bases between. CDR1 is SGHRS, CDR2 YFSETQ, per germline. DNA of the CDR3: TGCGCCAGCAGCTTGGATCGAGTCATGAACACTGAAGCTTTCTTT. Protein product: CASSLDRVMNTEAFF.

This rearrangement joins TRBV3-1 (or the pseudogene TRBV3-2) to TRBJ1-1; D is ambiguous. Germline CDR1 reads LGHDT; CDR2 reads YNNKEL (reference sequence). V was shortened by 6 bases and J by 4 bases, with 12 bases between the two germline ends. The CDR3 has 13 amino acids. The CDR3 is CASSPSGSTEAFF. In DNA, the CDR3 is TGTGCCAGCAGTCCAAGTGGTAGCACTGAAGCTTTCTTT.

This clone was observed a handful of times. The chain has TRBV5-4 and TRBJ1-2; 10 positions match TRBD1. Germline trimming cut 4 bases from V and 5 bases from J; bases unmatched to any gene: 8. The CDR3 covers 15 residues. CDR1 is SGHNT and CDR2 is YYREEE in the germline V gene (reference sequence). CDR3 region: CASSLLTGGGYGYTF. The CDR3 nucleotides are TGTGCCAGCAGCCTCTTGACAGGGGGCGGGTATGGCTACACCTTC. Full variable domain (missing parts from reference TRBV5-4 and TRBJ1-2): ETGVTQSPTHLIKTRGQQVTLRCSSQSGHNTVSWYQQALGQGPQFIFQYYREEENGRGNFPPRFSGLQFPNYSSELNVNALELDDSALYLCASSLLTGGGYGYTFGSGTRLTVV.

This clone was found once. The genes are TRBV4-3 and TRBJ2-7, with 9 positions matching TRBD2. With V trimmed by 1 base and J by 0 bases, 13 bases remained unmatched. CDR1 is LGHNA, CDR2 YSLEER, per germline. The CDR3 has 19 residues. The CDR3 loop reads CASSQGVRLAVRSSYEQYF. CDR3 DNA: TGCGCCAGCAGCCAAGGGGTGAGACTAGCGGTGAGGAGCTCCTACGAGCAGTACTTC.

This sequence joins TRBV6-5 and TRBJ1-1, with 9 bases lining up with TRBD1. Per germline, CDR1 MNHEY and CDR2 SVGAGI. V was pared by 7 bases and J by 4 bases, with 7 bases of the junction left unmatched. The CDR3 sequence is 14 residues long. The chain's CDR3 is CASTVRTGATEAFF. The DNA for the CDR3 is TGTGCCAGCACCGTGCGGACAGGGGCCACTGAAGCTTTCTTT.

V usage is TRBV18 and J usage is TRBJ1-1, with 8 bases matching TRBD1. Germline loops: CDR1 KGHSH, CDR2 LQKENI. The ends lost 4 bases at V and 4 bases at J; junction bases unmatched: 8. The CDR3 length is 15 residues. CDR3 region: CASSLRTGGSTEAFF. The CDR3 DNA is TGTGCCAGCTCACTTCGAACAGGGGGGAGCACTGAAGCTTTCTTT.

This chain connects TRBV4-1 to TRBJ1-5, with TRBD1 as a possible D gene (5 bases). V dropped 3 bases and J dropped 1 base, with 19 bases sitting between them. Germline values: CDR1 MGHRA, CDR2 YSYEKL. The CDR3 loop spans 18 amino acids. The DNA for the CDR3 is TGCGCCAGCAGCCATCTCGGAGGGGCTAGTGTAAGCAATCAGCCCCAGCATTTT. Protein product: CASSHLGGASVSNQPQHF.

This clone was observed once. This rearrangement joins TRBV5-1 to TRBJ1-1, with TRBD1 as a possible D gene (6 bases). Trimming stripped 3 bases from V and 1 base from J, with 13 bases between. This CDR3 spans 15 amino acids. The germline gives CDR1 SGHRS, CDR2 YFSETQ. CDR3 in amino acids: CASSSGQTENTEAFF. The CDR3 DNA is TGCGCCAGCAGCTCAGGACAGACTGAGAACACTGAAGCTTTCTTT.

CDR3 residues: CATQGQGEFLNTEAFF. The CDR3 region has the DNA TGTGCCACTCAGGGACAGGGTGAGTTTCTGAACACTGAAGCTTTCTTT. V gene TRBV19 combines with J gene TRBJ1-1; 9 nucleotides line up with TRBD1. The V gene end was trimmed by 10 bases and the J gene end by 0 bases; junction bases not matched to a gene: 12. The CDR3 totals 16 residues. CDR1 is LNHDA, CDR2 SQIVND, per germline (reference sequence).

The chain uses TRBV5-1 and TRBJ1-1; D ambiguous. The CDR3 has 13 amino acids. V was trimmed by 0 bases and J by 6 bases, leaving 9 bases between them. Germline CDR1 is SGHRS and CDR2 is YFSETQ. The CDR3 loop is CASSLGSSPEAFF. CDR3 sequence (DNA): TGCGCCAGCAGCTTGGGGAGCAGCCCTGAAGCTTTCTTT.

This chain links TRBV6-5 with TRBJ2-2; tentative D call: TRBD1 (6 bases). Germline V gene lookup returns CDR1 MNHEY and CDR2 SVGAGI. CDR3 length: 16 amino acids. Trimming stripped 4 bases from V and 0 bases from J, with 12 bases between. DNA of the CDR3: TGTGCCAGCAGTTCGTTGGGACACCCGAACACCGGGGAGCTGTTTTTT. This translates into CASSSLGHPNTGELFF.

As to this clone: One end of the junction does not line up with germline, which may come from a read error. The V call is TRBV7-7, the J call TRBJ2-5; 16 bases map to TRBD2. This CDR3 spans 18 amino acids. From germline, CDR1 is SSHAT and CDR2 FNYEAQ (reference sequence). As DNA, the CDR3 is TGTGCTAGCAGCTTAGCGCGGGGACTAGCGGGGGGGCAAGAGACCCAGTACTTC. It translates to CASSLARGLAGGQETQYF.

The chain's CDR3 is CASSLDHIGSSYEQYF. As DNA, the CDR3 is TGTGCCAGCAGCTTAGATCATATAGGGAGCTCCTACGAGCAGTACTTC. The gene calls are TRBV11-2 and TRBJ2-7; D might be TRBD2 (5 bases). V was clipped by 0 bases and J by 0 bases, with 12 bases between them. CDR3 length equals 16 residues. CDR1 and CDR2 (germline): SGHAT, FQNNGV.

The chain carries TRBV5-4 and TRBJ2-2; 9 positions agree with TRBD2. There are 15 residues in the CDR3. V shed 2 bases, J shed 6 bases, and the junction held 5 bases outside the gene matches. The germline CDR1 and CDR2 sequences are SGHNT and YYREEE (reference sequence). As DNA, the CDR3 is TGTGCCAGCAGCTTAAAACCTAGCGGGGCCGGGGAGCTGTTTTTT. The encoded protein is CASSLKPSGAGELFF.

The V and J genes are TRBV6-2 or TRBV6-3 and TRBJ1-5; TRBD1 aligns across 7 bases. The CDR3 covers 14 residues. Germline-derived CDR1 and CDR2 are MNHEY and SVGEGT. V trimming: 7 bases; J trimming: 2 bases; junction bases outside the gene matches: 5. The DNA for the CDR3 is TGTGCCAGCACCCCCGGACAGGGCAATCAGCCCCAGCATTTT. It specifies CASTPGQGNQPQHF.

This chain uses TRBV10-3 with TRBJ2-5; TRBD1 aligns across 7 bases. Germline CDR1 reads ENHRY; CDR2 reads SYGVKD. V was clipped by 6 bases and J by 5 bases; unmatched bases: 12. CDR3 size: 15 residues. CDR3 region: CAISDSDRREETQYF. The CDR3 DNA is TGTGCCATCAGCGACTCGGACAGGCGAGAGGAGACCCAGTACTTC.

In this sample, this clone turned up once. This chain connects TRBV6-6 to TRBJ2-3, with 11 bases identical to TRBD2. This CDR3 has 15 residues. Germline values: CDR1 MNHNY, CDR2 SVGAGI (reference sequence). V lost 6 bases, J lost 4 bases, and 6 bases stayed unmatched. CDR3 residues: CASSHGLAGSDTQYF. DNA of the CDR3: TGTGCCAGCAGCCACGGACTAGCGGGTTCAGATACGCAGTATTTT.

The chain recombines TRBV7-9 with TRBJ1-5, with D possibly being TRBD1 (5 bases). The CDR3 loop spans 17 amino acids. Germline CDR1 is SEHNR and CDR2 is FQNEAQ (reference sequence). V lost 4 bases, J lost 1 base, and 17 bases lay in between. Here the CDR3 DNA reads TGTGCCAGCAGCTCAACCCGACAGTCCGGGAGCAATCAGCCCCAGCATTTT. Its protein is CASSSTRQSGSNQPQHF. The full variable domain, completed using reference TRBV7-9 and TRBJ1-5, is DTGVSQNPRHKITKRGQNVTFRCDPISEHNRLYWYRQTLGQGPEFLTYFQNEAQLEKSRLLSDRFSAERPKGSFSTLEIQRTEQGDSAMYLCASSSTRQSGSNQPQHFGDGTRLSIL.